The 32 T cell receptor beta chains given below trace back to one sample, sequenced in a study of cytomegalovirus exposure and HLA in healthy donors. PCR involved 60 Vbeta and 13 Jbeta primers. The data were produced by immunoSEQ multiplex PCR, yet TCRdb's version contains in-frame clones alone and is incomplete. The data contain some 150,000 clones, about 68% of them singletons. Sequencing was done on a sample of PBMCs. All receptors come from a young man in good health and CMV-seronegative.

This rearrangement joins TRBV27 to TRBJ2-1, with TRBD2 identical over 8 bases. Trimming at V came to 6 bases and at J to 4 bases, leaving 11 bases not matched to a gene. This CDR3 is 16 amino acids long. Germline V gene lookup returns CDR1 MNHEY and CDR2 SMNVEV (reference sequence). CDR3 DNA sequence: TGTGCCAGCAGCATTAGCGGGGACGGATTTTACAATGAGCAGTTCTTC. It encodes CASSISGDGFYNEQFF.

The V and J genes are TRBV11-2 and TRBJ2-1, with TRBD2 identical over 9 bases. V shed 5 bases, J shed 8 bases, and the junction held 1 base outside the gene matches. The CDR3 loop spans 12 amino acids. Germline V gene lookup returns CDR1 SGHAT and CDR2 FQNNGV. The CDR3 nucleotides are TGTGCCAGCAGCGGGACTAGCCATGAGCAGTTCTTC. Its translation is CASSGTSHEQFF.

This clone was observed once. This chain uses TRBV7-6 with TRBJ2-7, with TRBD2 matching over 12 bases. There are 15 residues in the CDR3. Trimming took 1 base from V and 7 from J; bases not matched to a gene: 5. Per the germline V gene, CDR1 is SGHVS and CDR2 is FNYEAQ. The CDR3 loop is CASSLGEGLAGEQYF. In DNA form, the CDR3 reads TGTGCCAGCAGCTTAGGAGAAGGACTAGCGGGGGAGCAGTACTTC.

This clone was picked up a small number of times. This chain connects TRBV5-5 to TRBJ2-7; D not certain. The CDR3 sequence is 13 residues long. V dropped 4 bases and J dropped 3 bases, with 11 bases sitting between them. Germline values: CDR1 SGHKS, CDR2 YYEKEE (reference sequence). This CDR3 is CASSRSVSYEQYF. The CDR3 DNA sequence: TGTGCCAGCAGCAGGAGTGTGAGCTACGAGCAGTACTTC. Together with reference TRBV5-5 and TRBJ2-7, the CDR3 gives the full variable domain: DAGVTQSPTHLIKTRGQQVTLRCSPISGHKSVSWYQQVLGQGPQFIFQYYEKEERGRGNFPDRFSARQFPNYSSELNVNALLLGDSALYLCASSRSVSYEQYFGPGTRLTVT.

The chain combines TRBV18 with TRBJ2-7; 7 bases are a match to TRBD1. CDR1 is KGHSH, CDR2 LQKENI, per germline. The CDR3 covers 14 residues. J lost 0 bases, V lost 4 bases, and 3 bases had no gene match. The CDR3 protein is CASSLRQGSYEQYF. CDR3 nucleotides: TGTGCCAGCTCACTACGACAGGGCTCCTACGAGCAGTACTTC.

The chain's CDR3 is CASSSPDQGYGKLFF. DNA of the CDR3: TGTGCCAGCAGCTCCCCCGACCAGGGATACGGAAAACTGTTTTTT. This sequence joins TRBV7-9 and TRBJ1-4, with TRBD1 as a possible D gene (5 bases). CDR3 length: 15 amino acids. V lost 4 bases, J lost 10 bases, and 19 bases lay in between. The germline V gene has CDR1 SEHNR and CDR2 FQNEAQ (reference sequence).

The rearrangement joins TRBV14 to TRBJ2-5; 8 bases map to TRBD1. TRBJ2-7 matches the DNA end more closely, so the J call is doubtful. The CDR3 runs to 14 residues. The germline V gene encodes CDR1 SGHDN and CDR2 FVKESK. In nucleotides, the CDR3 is TGTGCCAGCAGCCGGGGACAGGTAATCTACGAGCAGTACTTC. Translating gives CASSRGQVIYEQYF.

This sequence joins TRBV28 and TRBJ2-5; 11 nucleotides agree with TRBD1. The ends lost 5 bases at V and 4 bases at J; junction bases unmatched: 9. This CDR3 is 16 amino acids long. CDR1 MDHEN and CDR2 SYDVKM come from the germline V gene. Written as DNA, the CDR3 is TGTGCCAGCAGTCGGCGGACAGGGGGCAGCGGAGAGACCCAGTACTTC. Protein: CASSRRTGGSGETQYF.

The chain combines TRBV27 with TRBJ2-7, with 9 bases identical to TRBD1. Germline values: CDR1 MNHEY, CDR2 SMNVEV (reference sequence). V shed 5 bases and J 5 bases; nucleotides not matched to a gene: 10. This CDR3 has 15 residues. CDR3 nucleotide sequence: TGTGCCAGCAGTGGCCGGGACAGGGCAACCGACGAGCAGTACTTC. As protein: CASSGRDRATDEQYF.

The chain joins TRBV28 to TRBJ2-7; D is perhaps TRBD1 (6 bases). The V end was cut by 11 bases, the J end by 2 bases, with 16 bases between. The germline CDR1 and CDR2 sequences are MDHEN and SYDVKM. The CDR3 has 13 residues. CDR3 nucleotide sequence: TGTGCCGACAACGTACAGGGCGCCTACGAGCAGTACTTC. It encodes CADNVQGAYEQYF.

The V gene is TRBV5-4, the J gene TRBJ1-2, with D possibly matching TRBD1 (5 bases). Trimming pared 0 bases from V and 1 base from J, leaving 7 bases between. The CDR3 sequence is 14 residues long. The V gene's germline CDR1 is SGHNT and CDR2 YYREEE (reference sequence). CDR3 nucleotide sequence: TGTGCCAGCAGCTTGGGGGGCAGTAACTATGGCTACACCTTC. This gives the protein CASSLGGSNYGYTF.

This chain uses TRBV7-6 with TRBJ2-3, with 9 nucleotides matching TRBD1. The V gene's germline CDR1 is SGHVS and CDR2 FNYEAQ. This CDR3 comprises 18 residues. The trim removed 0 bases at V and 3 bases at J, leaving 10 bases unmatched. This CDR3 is CASSLAGQGTPATDTQYF. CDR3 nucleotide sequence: TGTGCCAGCAGCTTAGCGGGACAGGGAACACCCGCGACAGATACGCAGTATTTT.

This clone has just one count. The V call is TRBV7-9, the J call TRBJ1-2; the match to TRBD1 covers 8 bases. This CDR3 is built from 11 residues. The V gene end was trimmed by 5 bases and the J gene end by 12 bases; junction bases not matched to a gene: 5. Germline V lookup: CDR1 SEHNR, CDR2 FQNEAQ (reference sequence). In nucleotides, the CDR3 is TGTGCCAGCAGCAAGACAGGGGAAAACACCTTC. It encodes CASSKTGENTF.

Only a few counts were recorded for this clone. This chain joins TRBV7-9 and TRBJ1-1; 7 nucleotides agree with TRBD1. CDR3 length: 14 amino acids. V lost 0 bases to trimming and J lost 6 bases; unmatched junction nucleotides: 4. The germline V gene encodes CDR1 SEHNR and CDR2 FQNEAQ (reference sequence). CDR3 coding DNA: TGTGCCAGCAGCTTAGCCCCAACAGGGGCTGAAGCTTTCTTT. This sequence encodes CASSLAPTGAEAFF.

The CDR3 sequence is CASTRGGTDTQYF. As DNA, the CDR3 is TGTGCCAGCACCCGGGGGGGCACAGATACGCAGTATTTT. V is TRBV2 and J is TRBJ2-3; 7 bases are shared with TRBD2. Germline loops: CDR1 SNHLY, CDR2 FYNNEI. V shed 7 bases, J shed 1 base, and the junction held 2 bases outside the gene matches. The CDR3 extends over 13 amino acids.

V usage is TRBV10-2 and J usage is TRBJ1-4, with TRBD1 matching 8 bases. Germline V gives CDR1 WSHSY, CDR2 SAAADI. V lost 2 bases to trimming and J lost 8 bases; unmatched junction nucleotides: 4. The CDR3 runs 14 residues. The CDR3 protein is CASSEGTGDEKLFF. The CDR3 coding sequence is TGCGCCAGCAGTGAGGGGACAGGAGACGAAAAACTGTTTTTT.

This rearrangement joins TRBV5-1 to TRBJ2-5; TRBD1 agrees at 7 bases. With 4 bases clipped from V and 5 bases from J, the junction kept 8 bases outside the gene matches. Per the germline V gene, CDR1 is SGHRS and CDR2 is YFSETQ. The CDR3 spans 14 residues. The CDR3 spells CASSKTGLRETQYF. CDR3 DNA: TGCGCCAGCAGCAAGACAGGGTTAAGGGAGACCCAGTACTTC.

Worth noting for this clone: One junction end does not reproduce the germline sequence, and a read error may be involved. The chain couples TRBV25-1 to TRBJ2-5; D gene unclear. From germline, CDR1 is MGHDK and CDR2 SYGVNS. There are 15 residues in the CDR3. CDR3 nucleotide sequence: TGTGCCAGCAGTGAATATCGCGGATATGAAGAGGCCCAGTACTTC. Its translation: CASSEYRGYEEAQYF.

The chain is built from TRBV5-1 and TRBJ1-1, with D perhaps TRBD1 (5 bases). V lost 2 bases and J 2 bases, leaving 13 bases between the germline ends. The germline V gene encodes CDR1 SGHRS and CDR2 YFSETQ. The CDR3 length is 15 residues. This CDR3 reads CASSFDSELNTEAFF. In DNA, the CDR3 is TGCGCCAGCAGCTTTGACAGCGAACTAAACACTGAAGCTTTCTTT. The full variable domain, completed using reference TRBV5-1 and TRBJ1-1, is KAGVTQTPRYLIKTRGQQVTLSCSPISGHRSVSWYQQTPGQGLQFLFEYFSETQRNKGNFPGRFSGRQFSNSRSEMNVSTLELGDSALYLCASSFDSELNTEAFFGQGTRLTVV.

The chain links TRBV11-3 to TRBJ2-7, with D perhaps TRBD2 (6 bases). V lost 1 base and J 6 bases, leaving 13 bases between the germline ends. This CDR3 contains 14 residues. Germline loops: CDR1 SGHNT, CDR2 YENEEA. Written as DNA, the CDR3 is TGTGCCAGCAGCTTAGGTGGGACTGGTCGCGAGCAGTACTTC. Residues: CASSLGGTGREQYF.

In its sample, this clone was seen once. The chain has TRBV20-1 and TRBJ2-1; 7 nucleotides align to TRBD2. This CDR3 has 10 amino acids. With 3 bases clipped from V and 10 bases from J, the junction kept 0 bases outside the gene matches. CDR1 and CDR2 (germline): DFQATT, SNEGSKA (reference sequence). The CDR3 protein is CSARTSEQFF. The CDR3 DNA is TGCAGTGCTAGGACTAGCGAGCAGTTCTTC.

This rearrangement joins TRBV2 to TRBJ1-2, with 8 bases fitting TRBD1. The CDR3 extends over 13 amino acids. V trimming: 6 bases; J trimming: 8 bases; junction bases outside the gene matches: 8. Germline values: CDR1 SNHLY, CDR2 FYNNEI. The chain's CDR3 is CASRTGEGGGYTF. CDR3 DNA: TGTGCCAGCAGGACAGGGGAGGGGGGCGGCTACACCTTC.

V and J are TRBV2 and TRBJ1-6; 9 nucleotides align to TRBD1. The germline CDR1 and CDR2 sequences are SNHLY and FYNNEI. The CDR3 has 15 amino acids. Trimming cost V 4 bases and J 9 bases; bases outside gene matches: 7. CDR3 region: CASSVGQGQTSPLHF. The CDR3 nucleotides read TGTGCCAGCAGTGTGGGACAGGGTCAAACTTCACCCCTCCACTTT.

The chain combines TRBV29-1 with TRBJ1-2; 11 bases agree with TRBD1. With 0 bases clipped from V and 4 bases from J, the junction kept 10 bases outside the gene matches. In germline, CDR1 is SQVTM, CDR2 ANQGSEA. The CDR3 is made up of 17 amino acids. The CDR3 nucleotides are TGCAGCGTTGAAGATGAGAGGACAGGGGGCTTCGGCTATGGCTACACCTTC. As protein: CSVEDERTGGFGYGYTF.

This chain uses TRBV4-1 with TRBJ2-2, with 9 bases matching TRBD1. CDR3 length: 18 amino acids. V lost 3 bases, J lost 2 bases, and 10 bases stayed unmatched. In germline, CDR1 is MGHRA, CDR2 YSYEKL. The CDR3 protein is CASSHLQGAGLNTGELFF. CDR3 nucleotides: TGCGCCAGCAGCCACTTACAGGGGGCGGGCCTCAACACCGGGGAGCTGTTTTTT.

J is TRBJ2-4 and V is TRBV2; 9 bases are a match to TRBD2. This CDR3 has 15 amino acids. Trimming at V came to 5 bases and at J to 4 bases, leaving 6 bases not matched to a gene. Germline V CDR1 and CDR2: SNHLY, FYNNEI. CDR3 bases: TGTGCCAGCAGTTACCGACTAGCGGATAAAAACATTCAGTACTTC. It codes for CASSYRLADKNIQYF. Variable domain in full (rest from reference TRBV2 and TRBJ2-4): EPEVTQTPSHQVTQMGQEVILRCVPISNHLYFYWYRQILGQKVEFLVSFYNNEISEKSEIFDDQFSVERPDGSNFTLKIRSTKLEDSAMYFCASSYRLADKNIQYFGAGTRLSVL.

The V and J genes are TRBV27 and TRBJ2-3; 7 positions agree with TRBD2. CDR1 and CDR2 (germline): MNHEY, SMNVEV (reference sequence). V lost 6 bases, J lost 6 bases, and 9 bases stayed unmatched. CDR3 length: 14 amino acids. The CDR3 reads CASSLTNGGDTQYF. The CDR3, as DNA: TGTGCCAGCAGCCTAACTAACGGGGGGGATACGCAGTATTTT.

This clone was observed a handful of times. The CDR3 loop reads CAISAGTREDTQYF. The CDR3 region has the DNA TGTGCCATCAGTGCGGGGACTAGGGAAGATACGCAGTATTTT. The V gene is TRBV10-3, the J gene TRBJ2-3; 8 bases fit TRBD2. The CDR3 has 14 residues. In germline, CDR1 is ENHRY, CDR2 SYGVKD. The trim removed 4 bases at V and 5 bases at J, leaving 5 bases unmatched.

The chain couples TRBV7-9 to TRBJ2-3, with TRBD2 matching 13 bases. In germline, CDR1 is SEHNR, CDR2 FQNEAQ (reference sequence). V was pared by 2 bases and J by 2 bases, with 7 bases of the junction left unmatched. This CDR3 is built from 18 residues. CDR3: CASSLPLGLAGFTDTQYF. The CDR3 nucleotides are TGTGCCAGCAGCTTACCGTTGGGACTAGCGGGGTTCACAGATACGCAGTATTTT.

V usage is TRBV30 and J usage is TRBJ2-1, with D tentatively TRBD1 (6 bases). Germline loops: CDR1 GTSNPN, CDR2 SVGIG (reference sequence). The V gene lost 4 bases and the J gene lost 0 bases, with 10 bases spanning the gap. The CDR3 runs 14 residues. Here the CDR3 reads CAWTPTGSYNEQFF. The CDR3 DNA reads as TGTGCCTGGACGCCGACAGGCTCCTACAATGAGCAGTTCTTC. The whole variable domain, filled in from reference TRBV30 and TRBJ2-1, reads SQTIHQWPATLVQPVGSPLSLECTVEGTSNPNLYWYRQAAGRGLQLLFYSVGIGQISSEVPQNLSASRPQDRQFILSSKKLLLSDSGFYLCAWTPTGSYNEQFFGPGTRLTVL.

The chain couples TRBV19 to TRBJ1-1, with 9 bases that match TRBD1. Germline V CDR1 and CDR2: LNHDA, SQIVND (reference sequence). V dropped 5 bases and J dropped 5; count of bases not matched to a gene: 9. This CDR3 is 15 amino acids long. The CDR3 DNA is TGTGCCAGTAGTGCTGGACAGGGGACTTGGACTGAAGCTTTCTTT. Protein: CASSAGQGTWTEAFF.

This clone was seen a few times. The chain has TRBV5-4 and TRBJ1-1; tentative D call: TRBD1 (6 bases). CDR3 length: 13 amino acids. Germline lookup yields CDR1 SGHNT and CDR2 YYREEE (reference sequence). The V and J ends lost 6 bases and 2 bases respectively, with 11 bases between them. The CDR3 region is CASTIQGNTEAFF. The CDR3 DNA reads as TGTGCCAGCACCATACAGGGTAACACTGAAGCTTTCTTT.